This T cell receptor (beta chain) stems from a study of T-cell memory formation after mild COVID-19 (dated by TCRdb to about 2021). General notes on the study: TCR sequence clusters from the two donors were largely donor specific. Longitudinal TCRalpha and TCRbeta repertoire sequencing tracked T-cell clones expanding and contracting after mild COVID-19 in a couple of donors. Two young, previously healthy adult volunteers, one female and one male, were included in the cohort. Beyond this particular receptor, the publication reports: Some responding clones were detected in pre-infection memory, which suggested that pre-existing cross-reactive memory T cells had joined the SARS-CoV-2 response. From day 15 to 85, contracting clones showed balanced CD4/CD8 phenotypes, whereas a second wave of clones that expanded from day 15 to 37 leaned towards CD4+. SARS-CoV-2 specificity of the second-wave clones peaking on day 37 was not confirmed. Contracting CD4+ clones turned up mainly in the CM and EM memory subsets, whereas EMRA was where CD8+ clones were enriched. Only a couple of mild cases were covered by the study, and larger cohorts that include severe cases with pre-infection samples were considered necessary.

Ficoll-Paque density gradient centrifugation was the method used to isolate PBMCs. Worth noting for this clonotype: Its antigen has not been determined. No quality values exist for individual bases; no much larger clone is one base distant.

The germline V gene supplies CDR1 KGHDR and CDR2 SFDVKD. V and J lose 3 bases and 4 bases, and a span of 9 bases separates them. The CDR3 covers 14 residues, taking in both the cysteine and the phenylalanine. CDR3 DNA is the only sequence kept; it has 42 bases, read in frame from the first base. The instrument given in TCRdb is Illumina NovaSeq 6000. cDNA libraries for TCRalpha and TCRbeta were prepared by 5'RACE using constant-segment primers, with sample barcodes and unique molecular identifiers added. Trizol reagent was used to extract RNA from every sample. Library amplification was performed in two PCR steps, and a second sample barcode and Illumina TruSeq adapters were introduced in the second step. Libraries were sequenced on an Illumina NovaSeq with 2 x 150 bp paired-end reads. Processing in the source paper ran as follows. Reads were demultiplexed and collapsed into UMI-guided consensus sequences with migec v1.2.7. Using mixcr v2.1.11, the UMI consensuses were aligned to TRA and TRB V and J templates and assembled into clonotypes. Clonotypes were classified as expanded or contracted when called significant by both edgeR and NoisET, with noise models trained on biological replicates. For edgeR calls, the cutoffs were a false discovery rate-adjusted p below 0.01 and a log2 fold-change threshold of 1. As an exploratory analysis of dynamics, PCA with hierarchical clustering was applied to max-normalized trajectories of the 1000 most abundant clonotypes. Separately sequenced CD4+ and CD8+ repertoires were used to assign a CD4 or CD8 phenotype to each responding clone. Using fastp at Q25 and MiXCR, TCRdb reprocessed the public reads and kept productive beta chains. Rows with a matching CDR3 protein are joined into one entry that keeps the most common DNA and genes. These V and J calls derive from TCRdb rather than the authors' analysis. This sample is represented by around 190,000 distinct CDR3 sequences; less than 20% of them were singletons. The ten largest clones represent 3.5% to 5% of the sample.

The chain joins TRBV24-1 to TRBJ2-1, with no D gene named confidently. This clonotype was sampled from a man younger than 30 who had mild COVID-19 (a few samples of this study predate the infection). The sample titles of this study are shuffled in the database, so cell type and time point are left out; the donor was told from shared clones. Sequenced input: PBMCs or a T cell subset sorted from them (not recorded which). The nucleotide sequence is TGTGCCACCAGTGATGCAACCTTATACAATGAGCAGTTCTTC. The resulting protein is CATSDATLYNEQFF.